A selection of T cell receptor beta chains follows, all from one sample in a study of T cells after posttransplantation cyclophosphamide. TCRdb's copy holds only in-frame clones and misses some; the assay was immunoSEQ multiplex PCR. The sample shows tens of thousands of clones, about 86% of them seen only once. The sample consisted of PBMCs. The receptors shown here come from a young man with a blood cancer, CMV-positive, and with a related stem cell donor. CDR3s include the opening cysteine and the closing phenylalanine or tryptophan. The order of the fields is D gene, V gene, clone size, J gene, CDR3 protein, CDR3 DNA. D genes are given only for firm matches. Clone size is given for some rows only: seen once, a few or many times, or a class if the clone is expanded.

d_gene: .; v_gene: TRBV7-9; abundance: .; j_gene: TRBJ1-3; CDR3aa: CASFDTSGNTIYF; CDR3nt: TGTGCCAGCTTTGACACGTCTGGAAACACCATATATTTT
d_gene: .; v_gene: TRBV9; abundance: .; j_gene: TRBJ2-1; CDR3aa: CASSPLGDSYNEQFF; CDR3nt: TGTGCCAGCAGCCCTCTAGGGGACTCCTACAATGAGCAGTTCTTC
d_gene: .; v_gene: TRBV28; abundance: .; j_gene: TRBJ1-1; CDR3aa: CASSLGPPPTGRMAFF; CDR3nt: TGTGCCAGCAGTTTGGGCCCCCCCCCGACCGGTCGGATGGCTTTCTTT
d_gene: .; v_gene: TRBV4-3; abundance: .; j_gene: TRBJ1-2; CDR3aa: CASSLLGVTNYGYTF; CDR3nt: TGCGCCAGCAGCCTTCTAGGGGTAACTAACTATGGCTACACCTTC
d_gene: TRBD1; v_gene: TRBV7-8; abundance: .; j_gene: TRBJ2-1; CDR3aa: CASSLGQGTSNEQFF; CDR3nt: TGTGCCAGCAGCTTAGGACAGGGTACGTCCAATGAGCAGTTCTTC
d_gene: TRBD2; v_gene: TRBV11-3; abundance: .; j_gene: TRBJ2-7; CDR3aa: CASSSWTSGYEQYF; CDR3nt: TGTGCCAGCAGCTCCTGGACTAGCGGCTACGAGCAGTACTTC
d_gene: .; v_gene: TRBV4-2; abundance: .; j_gene: TRBJ1-2; CDR3aa: CASSQIGTPDNYGYTF; CDR3nt: TGTGCCAGCAGCCAGATCGGGACACCTGACAACTATGGCTACACCTTC
d_gene: .; v_gene: TRBV6-1; abundance: .; j_gene: TRBJ2-7; CDR3aa: CASSEGLGESYEQYF; CDR3nt: TGTGCCAGCAGTGAAGGGTTGGGAGAATCCTACGAGCAGTACTTC
d_gene: TRBD1; v_gene: TRBV25-1; abundance: .; j_gene: TRBJ1-2; CDR3aa: CASSDSLTGHYGYTF; CDR3nt: TGTGCCAGCAGTGATTCCCTGACAGGGCACTATGGCTACACCTTC
d_gene: TRBD2; v_gene: TRBV5-1; abundance: .; j_gene: TRBJ2-7; CDR3aa: CASSFSGRSVEQYF; CDR3nt: TGCGCCAGCAGCTTTAGCGGGAGGTCTGTCGAGCAGTACTTC
d_gene: TRBD2; v_gene: TRBV18; abundance: once; j_gene: TRBJ2-3; CDR3aa: CASSPSPSGSRTDTQYF; CDR3nt: TGTGCCAGCTCACCAAGCCCTAGCGGGAGTCGAACAGATACGCAGTATTTT